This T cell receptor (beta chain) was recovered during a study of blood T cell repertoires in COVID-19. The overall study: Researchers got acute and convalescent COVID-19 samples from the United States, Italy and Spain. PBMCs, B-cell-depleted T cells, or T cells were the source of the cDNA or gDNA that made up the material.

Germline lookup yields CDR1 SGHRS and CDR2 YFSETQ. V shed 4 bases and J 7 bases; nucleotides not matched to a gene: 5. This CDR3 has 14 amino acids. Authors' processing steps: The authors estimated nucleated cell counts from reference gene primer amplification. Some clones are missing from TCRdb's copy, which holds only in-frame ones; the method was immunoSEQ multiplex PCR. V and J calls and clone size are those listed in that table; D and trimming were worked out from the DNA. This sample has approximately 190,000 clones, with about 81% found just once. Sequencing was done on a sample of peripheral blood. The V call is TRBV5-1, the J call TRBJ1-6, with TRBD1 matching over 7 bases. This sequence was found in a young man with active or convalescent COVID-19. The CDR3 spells CASSPRQGNSPLHF. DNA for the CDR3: TGCGCCAGCAGCCCTCGACAGGGAAATTCACCCCTCCACTTT.